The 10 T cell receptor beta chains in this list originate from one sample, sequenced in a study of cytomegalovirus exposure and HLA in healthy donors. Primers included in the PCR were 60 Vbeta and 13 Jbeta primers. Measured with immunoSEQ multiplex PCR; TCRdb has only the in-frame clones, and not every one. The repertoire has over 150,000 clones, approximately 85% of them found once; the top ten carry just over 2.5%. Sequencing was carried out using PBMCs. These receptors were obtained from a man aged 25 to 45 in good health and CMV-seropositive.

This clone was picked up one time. CDR3 sequence: CASTGWERNTEAFF. The CDR3 DNA reads as TGTGCCAGCACGGGGTGGGAGAGGAACACTGAAGCTTTCTTT. This chain uses TRBV19 with TRBJ1-1; no clear D. Germline CDR1 LNHDA, CDR2 SQIVND (reference sequence). Between the trimmed V and J ends, which lost 9 bases and 1 base, there was a span of 15 bases. The length of the CDR3 is 14 residues.

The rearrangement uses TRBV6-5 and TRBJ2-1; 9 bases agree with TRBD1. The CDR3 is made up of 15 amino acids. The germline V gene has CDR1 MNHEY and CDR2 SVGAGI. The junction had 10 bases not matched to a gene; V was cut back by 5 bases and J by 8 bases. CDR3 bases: TGTGCCAGCAGTACCCCGGGACAGGGTCGGGATGAGCAGTTCTTC. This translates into CASSTPGQGRDEQFF.

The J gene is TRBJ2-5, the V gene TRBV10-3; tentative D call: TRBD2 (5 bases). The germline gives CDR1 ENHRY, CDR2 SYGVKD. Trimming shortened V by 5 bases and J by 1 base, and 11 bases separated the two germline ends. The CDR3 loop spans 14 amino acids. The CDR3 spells CAISLAGGQETQYF. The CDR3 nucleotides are TGTGCCATCAGTTTAGCCGGAGGCCAAGAGACCCAGTACTTC.

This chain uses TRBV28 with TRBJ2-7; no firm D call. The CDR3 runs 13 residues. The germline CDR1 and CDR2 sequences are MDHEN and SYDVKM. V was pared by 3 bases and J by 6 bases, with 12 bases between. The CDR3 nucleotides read TGTGCCAGCAGTTTCCTTCGATTAAGCGAGCAGTACGTC. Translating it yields CASSFLRLSEQYV.

The CDR3 DNA is TGTGCCAGCAGCTTCACTAGCGGGAGGACCTCACAAGAGACCCAGTACTTC. Protein sequence: CASSFTSGRTSQETQYF. The rearrangement joins TRBV13 to TRBJ2-5, with TRBD2 matching 12 bases. V lost 3 bases and J lost 2; bases outside the gene matches: 7. The CDR3 length is 17 residues. Per the germline V gene, CDR1 is PRHDT and CDR2 is FYEKMQ (reference sequence).

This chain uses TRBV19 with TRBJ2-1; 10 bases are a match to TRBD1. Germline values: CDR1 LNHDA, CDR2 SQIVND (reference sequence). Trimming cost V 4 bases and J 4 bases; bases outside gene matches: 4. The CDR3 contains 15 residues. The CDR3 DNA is TGTGCCAGTAGTAGGGACAGGGGAAGGTACAATGAGCAGTTCTTC. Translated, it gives CASSRDRGRYNEQFF.

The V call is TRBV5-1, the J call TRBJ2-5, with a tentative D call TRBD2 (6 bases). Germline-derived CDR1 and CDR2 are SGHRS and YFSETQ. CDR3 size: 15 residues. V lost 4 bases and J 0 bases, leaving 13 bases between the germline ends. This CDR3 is CASSPSGSYQETQYF. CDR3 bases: TGCGCCAGCAGCCCCTCCGGGAGCTACCAAGAGACCCAGTACTTC.

The CDR3 nucleotides are TGCGCCAGCAGCCAAGGGTTACAGGGTACCTACGAGCAGTACGTC. It translates to CASSQGLQGTYEQYV. The V gene is TRBV4-1, the J gene TRBJ2-7; D perhaps matches TRBD1 (6 bases). CDR3 size: 15 residues. Germline CDR1 is MGHRA and CDR2 is YSYEKL. The V and J ends lost 1 base and 2 bases respectively, with 12 bases between them.

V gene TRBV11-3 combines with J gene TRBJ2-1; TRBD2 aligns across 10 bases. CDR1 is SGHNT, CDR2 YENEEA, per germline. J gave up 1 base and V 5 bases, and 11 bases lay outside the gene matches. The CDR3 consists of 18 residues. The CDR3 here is CASSGASGSLLSYNEQFF. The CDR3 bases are TGTGCCAGCAGCGGTGCTAGCGGGAGTCTATTATCCTACAATGAGCAGTTCTTC.

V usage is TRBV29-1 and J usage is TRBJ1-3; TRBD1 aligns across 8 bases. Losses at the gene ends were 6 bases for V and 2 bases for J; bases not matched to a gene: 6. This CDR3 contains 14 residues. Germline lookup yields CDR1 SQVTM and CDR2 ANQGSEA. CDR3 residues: CSVSGQGAGNTIYF. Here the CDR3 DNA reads TGCAGCGTCTCCGGACAGGGCGCTGGAAACACCATATATTTT. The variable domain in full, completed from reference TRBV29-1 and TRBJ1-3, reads SAVISQKPSRDICQRGTSLTIQCQVDSQVTMMFWYRQQPGQSLTLIATANQGSEATYESGFVIDKFPISRPNLTFSTLTVSNMSPEDSSIYLCSVSGQGAGNTIYFGEGSWLTVV.